These 31 T cell receptor beta chains were sequenced from one sample in a study of glioma-infiltrating T cells after dendritic cell vaccination. Method: immunoSEQ multiplex PCR; TCRdb's copy keeps in-frame clones and lacks some. The table has approximately 93,000 clones, 85% seen once. The time point was: after dendritic cell vaccination, including at tumor progression/relapse. The sequencing used blood, collected after dendritic cell vaccination. The receptors were sampled from a human donor with glioblastoma.

J is TRBJ1-5 and V is TRBV18, with 10 nucleotides matching TRBD1. V lost 5 bases to trimming and J lost 8 bases; unmatched junction nucleotides: 6. Germline CDR1 is KGHSH and CDR2 is LQKENI. This CDR3 has 14 residues. The CDR3 protein is CASSATGGNEPQHF. CDR3 bases: TGTGCCAGCTCAGCGACAGGGGGCAACGAGCCCCAGCATTTT.

The chain combines TRBV5-1 with TRBJ1-2; 7 positions agree with TRBD1. The CDR3 consists of 15 residues. Trimming at V came to 4 bases and at J to 6 bases, leaving 12 bases not matched to a gene. The V gene's germline CDR1 is SGHRS and CDR2 YFSETQ. The CDR3 coding sequence is TGCGCCAGCAGCCCCGGATACAGGGGATCTGATGGCTACACCTTC. It codes for CASSPGYRGSDGYTF.

The rearrangement uses TRBV27 and TRBJ2-2; maybe TRBD2 (5 bases). Deletions cut 8 bases from V and 1 base from J, with 11 bases between. CDR3 size: 14 residues. Germline V gene lookup returns CDR1 MNHEY and CDR2 SMNVEV (reference sequence). This chain's CDR3 is CASRRTGNTGELFF. The CDR3 DNA is TGTGCCAGCCGGCGGACTGGGAACACCGGGGAGCTGTTTTTT.

This chain's CDR3 is CAWSVGQGRTNEKLFF. In DNA form, the CDR3 reads TGTGCCTGGAGTGTAGGACAGGGGAGGACTAATGAAAAACTGTTTTTT. The J gene is TRBJ1-4, the V gene TRBV30, with 9 bases that match TRBD1. The J segment lost 2 bases and the V segment lost 0 bases, leaving 4 bases of the junction unmatched. Germline V gene data show CDR1 as GTSNPN and CDR2 as SVGIG (reference sequence). The CDR3 totals 16 residues. The complete variable domain, with remaining parts taken from reference TRBV30 and TRBJ1-4, reads SQTIHQWPATLVQPVGSPLSLECTVEGTSNPNLYWYRQAAGRGLQLLFYSVGIGQISSEVPQNLSASRPQDRQFILSSKKLLLSDSGFYLCAWSVGQGRTNEKLFFGSGTQLSVL.

This clone was seen only a few times. V gene TRBV19 combines with J gene TRBJ1-2; 10 bases are shared with TRBD1. This CDR3 spans 16 amino acids. The V segment lost 5 bases and the J segment 2 bases; nucleotides outside the gene matches: 8. In germline, CDR1 is LNHDA, CDR2 SQIVND (reference sequence). CDR3 in amino acids: CASSLLSDRGNYGYTF. CDR3 sequence (DNA): TGTGCCAGTAGTCTTTTATCGGACAGGGGGAACTATGGCTACACCTTC. Full variable domain (outside the CDR3, taken from reference TRBV19 and TRBJ1-2): DGGITQSPKYLFRKEGQNVTLSCEQNLNHDAMYWYRQDPGQGLRLIYYSQIVNDFQKGDIAEGYSVSREKKESFPLTVTSAQKNPTAFYLCASSLLSDRGNYGYTFGSGTRLTVV.

The genes are TRBV30 and TRBJ2-7; 12 bases align to TRBD2. There are 17 residues in the CDR3. Per the germline V gene, CDR1 is GTSNPN and CDR2 is SVGIG (reference sequence). Trimming took 0 bases from V and 2 from J; bases not matched to a gene: 8. Written as DNA, the CDR3 is TGTGCCTGGAGTGTATACCGGACTAGCGGGAACCCCTACGAGCAGTACTTC. Encoded protein: CAWSVYRTSGNPYEQYF.

Here the CDR3 reads CASSYGPYRPQHF. As DNA, the CDR3 is TGCGCCAGTAGTTATGGTCCCTATCGGCCCCAGCATTTT. The chain carries TRBV10-1 and TRBJ1-5; D call uncertain. Per the germline V gene, CDR1 is WNHNN and CDR2 is SYGVQD (reference sequence). V was trimmed by 9 bases and J by 9 bases, leaving 18 bases between them. This CDR3 has 13 residues.

This chain uses TRBV28 with TRBJ1-5; D not resolved. The CDR3 consists of 14 residues. Trimming stripped 2 bases from V and 7 bases from J, with 12 bases between. The germline V gene encodes CDR1 MDHEN and CDR2 SYDVKM. DNA for the CDR3: TGTGCCAGCAGTTTAAATGGTCTATTGCAGCCCCAGCATTTT. Its translation is CASSLNGLLQPQHF.

The rearrangement links TRBV6-5 to TRBJ1-2; TRBD1 matches 7 bases. After removal of 0 bases from V and 5 bases from J, the junction contained 9 bases not matched to a gene. The germline gives CDR1 MNHEY, CDR2 SVGAGI. The CDR3 is made up of 16 amino acids. CDR3 loop: CASSYSRDRTLYGYTF. For the CDR3, the DNA is TGTGCCAGCAGTTACTCGAGGGACAGAACCCTATATGGCTACACCTTC.

The V call is TRBV9, the J call TRBJ2-1, with TRBD2 matching 10 bases. The germline CDR1 and CDR2 sequences are SGDLS and YYNGEE. Trimming at V came to 4 bases and at J to 4 bases, leaving 8 bases not matched to a gene. This CDR3 is 16 amino acids long. The CDR3 here is CASSPRTSGPYNEQFF. CDR3 nucleotide sequence: TGTGCCAGCAGCCCCCGGACTAGCGGCCCATACAATGAGCAGTTCTTC.

The gene calls are TRBV27 and TRBJ1-1; weak D call: TRBD1 (6 bases). Looked up from germline, CDR1 is MNHEY and CDR2 is SMNVEV (reference sequence). This CDR3 is built from 13 residues. V was shortened by 6 bases and J by 3 bases, with 11 bases between the two germline ends. The CDR3 is CASSVQGYTEAFF. The CDR3 region has the DNA TGTGCCAGCAGCGTACAGGGTTACACTGAAGCTTTCTTT.

This rearrangement joins TRBV6-5 to TRBJ1-1, with D unresolved. Germline-derived CDR1 and CDR2 are MNHEY and SVGAGI. V shed 5 bases and J shed 0 bases, with 13 bases lying between them. The length of the CDR3 is 15 residues. For the CDR3, the DNA is TGTGCCAGCAGTCCCCGGGATTATATGAACACTGAAGCTTTCTTT. Translating it yields CASSPRDYMNTEAFF.

The chain recombines TRBV9 with TRBJ1-5; the D gene is possibly TRBD1 (5 bases). There are 14 residues in the CDR3. Trimming took off 4 bases at V and 3 bases at J, with 11 bases between the two ends. Germline CDR1 is SGDLS and CDR2 is YYNGEE. Here the CDR3 DNA reads TGTGCCAGCAGCCACGACAGAGACAATCAGCCCCAGCATTTT. It is translated as CASSHDRDNQPQHF.

The chain couples TRBV19 to TRBJ1-3; TRBD1 matches 8 bases. In germline, CDR1 is LNHDA, CDR2 SQIVND (reference sequence). Unmatched junction bases numbered 12, after V lost 11 bases and J lost 6 bases. The CDR3 covers 14 residues. CDR3 loop: CAPPPDRAVNTIYF. DNA for the CDR3: TGTGCCCCACCCCCGGACAGGGCCGTAAACACCATATATTTT.

The rearrangement links TRBV7-8 to TRBJ2-2, with TRBD1 matching over 7 bases. V was pared by 5 bases and J by 4 bases, with 10 bases of the junction left unmatched. This CDR3 comprises 16 residues. Germline V gene sequence: CDR1 SGHVS, CDR2 FQNEAQ. Here the CDR3 DNA reads TGTGCCAGCAGCGCGAGTTGGGACAGTCCCACCGGGGAGCTGTTTTTT. The encoded protein is CASSASWDSPTGELFF.

The genes are TRBV29-1 and TRBJ2-2; D not resolved. The germline CDR1 and CDR2 sequences are SQVTM and ANQGSEA. V was clipped by 7 bases and J by 7 bases, with 10 bases between them. The CDR3 is 11 amino acids. For the CDR3, the DNA is TGCAGCGCTCGAGTGGTCGGGGAGCTGTTTTTT. It yields the protein CSARVVGELFF.

V usage is TRBV12-5 and J usage is TRBJ2-7; TRBD1 aligns across 10 bases. Unmatched junction bases numbered 22, after V lost 7 bases and J lost 4 bases. The CDR3 extends over 19 amino acids. Germline V CDR1 and CDR2: LGHNT, FRNRAP. Here the CDR3 reads CASANLRDRGTWQAYEQYF. The CDR3 bases are TGTGCTAGTGCCAACCTCCGGGACAGGGGCACCTGGCAAGCTTACGAGCAGTACTTC.

V and J are TRBV9 and TRBJ2-1, with 11 positions matching TRBD1. Germline CDR1 is SGDLS and CDR2 is YYNGEE. The CDR3 has 14 residues. Unmatched junction bases numbered 6, after V lost 6 bases and J lost 7 bases. The CDR3 sequence is CASNPGTGGNEQFF. The CDR3, as DNA: TGTGCCAGCAATCCCGGGACAGGGGGAAATGAGCAGTTCTTC.

This chain links TRBV2 with TRBJ2-1, with D possibly being TRBD2 (6 bases). V was clipped by 6 bases and J by 0 bases, with 12 bases between them. This CDR3 is 15 amino acids long. The germline CDR1 and CDR2 sequences are SNHLY and FYNNEI. CDR3 residues: CASRTGGSSYNEQFF. The DNA for the CDR3 is TGTGCCAGCAGAACCGGGGGATCCTCCTACAATGAGCAGTTCTTC.

The chain couples TRBV19 to TRBJ2-1, with 8 bases matching TRBD1. The J segment lost 0 bases and the V segment lost 3 bases, leaving 1 base of the junction unmatched. This CDR3 spans 15 amino acids. Germline loops: CDR1 LNHDA, CDR2 SQIVND (reference sequence). CDR3 residues: CASSIQGASYNEQFF. In DNA form, the CDR3 reads TGTGCCAGTAGTATTCAGGGGGCCTCCTACAATGAGCAGTTCTTC.

This chain links TRBV7-2 with TRBJ1-5; D unresolved. CDR1 SGHTA and CDR2 FQGNSA come from the germline V gene. The V end was cut by 4 bases, the J end by 0 bases, with 4 bases between. The CDR3 length is 13 residues. The CDR3 loop is CASSSDSNQPQHF. The CDR3 nucleotides read TGTGCCAGCAGCTCAGATAGCAATCAGCCCCAGCATTTT.

This rearrangement joins TRBV5-4 to TRBJ1-2; 7 bases agree with TRBD1. CDR3 size: 14 residues. The germline gives CDR1 SGHNT, CDR2 YYREEE (reference sequence). Trimming at V came to 2 bases and at J to 7 bases, leaving 8 bases not matched to a gene. In nucleotides, the CDR3 is TGTGCCAGCAGCTTCGACAGGGCCGGCGGTGGCTACACCTTC. Its translation: CASSFDRAGGGYTF.

This clone was observed a single time. The chain employs TRBV19 and TRBJ1-5; 7 bases fit TRBD1. The trim removed 3 bases at V and 0 bases at J, leaving 8 bases unmatched. The CDR3 totals 17 residues. CDR1 and CDR2 from the germline V gene are LNHDA and SQIVND (reference sequence). For the CDR3, the DNA is TGTGCCAGTAGTATTAATGGGGGACAGATTAGCAATCAGCCCCAGCATTTT. It codes for CASSINGGQISNQPQHF.

The sample holds a few counts of this clone. The CDR3 coding sequence is TGTGCCAGCAGTATACTAGCGGGGGGGGCCGAGCAGTACTTC. This encodes CASSILAGGAEQYF. The chain recombines TRBV27 with TRBJ2-7; 13 bases are shared with TRBD2. The V and J ends lost 5 bases and 6 bases, in that order; junction bases with no gene match: 4. CDR1 and CDR2 (germline): MNHEY, SMNVEV (reference sequence). This CDR3 region has 14 residues.

The rearrangement uses TRBV4-1 and TRBJ2-2; 7 nucleotides line up with TRBD1. The V and J ends lost 1 base and 1 base, in that order; junction bases with no gene match: 9. Per the germline V gene, CDR1 is MGHRA and CDR2 is YSYEKL. CDR3 size: 18 residues. CDR3 region: CASSQGQGQGVNTGELFF. CDR3 sequence (DNA): TGCGCCAGCAGCCAAGGACAGGGTCAAGGGGTGAACACCGGGGAGCTGTTTTTT.

The genes are TRBV7-2 and TRBJ2-5; 10 bases line up with TRBD2. Germline values: CDR1 SGHTA, CDR2 FQGNSA. V lost 6 bases to trimming and J lost 2 bases; unmatched junction nucleotides: 9. This CDR3 comprises 16 residues. This CDR3 is CASRIFSGGTQETQYF. The CDR3 region has the DNA TGTGCCAGCAGGATCTTTAGCGGGGGGACACAAGAGACCCAGTACTTC.

The V call is TRBV30, the J call TRBJ1-5, with D maybe TRBD1 (5 bases). CDR3 length equals 14 residues. CDR1 is GTSNPN, CDR2 SVGIG, per germline (reference sequence). V lost 0 bases and J lost 4, with 10 bases in between. The CDR3 region is CAWSVGQYNQPQHF. The CDR3 coding sequence is TGTGCCTGGAGTGTGGGGCAGTATAATCAGCCCCAGCATTTT.

V is TRBV14 and J is TRBJ1-2, with D possibly matching TRBD1 (5 bases). Germline CDR1 reads SGHDN; CDR2 reads FVKESK. With 4 bases removed from V and 4 bases from J, the gap between germline ends came to 16 bases. The CDR3 extends over 15 amino acids. DNA of the CDR3: TGTGCCAGCAGCCGAGGCCAGGGTTTGATCTATGGCTACACCTTC. This sequence encodes CASSRGQGLIYGYTF.

The chain employs TRBV9 and TRBJ2-7; 8 nucleotides align to TRBD2. The CDR3 consists of 14 residues. J lost 4 bases, V lost 4 bases, and 7 bases had no gene match. From germline, CDR1 is SGDLS and CDR2 YYNGEE. The CDR3: CASSPDVAGYEQYF. CDR3 bases: TGTGCCAGCAGCCCGGACGTAGCGGGATACGAGCAGTACTTC.

This chain connects TRBV5-1 to TRBJ2-7; 7 nucleotides match TRBD1. The V and J ends lost 5 bases and 3 bases, in that order; junction bases with no gene match: 11. The CDR3 covers 15 residues. The germline gives CDR1 SGHRS, CDR2 YFSETQ. CDR3 DNA: TGCGCCAGCAGTGATCACGACAGGGTAATCTACGAGCAGTACTTC. Encoded protein: CASSDHDRVIYEQYF.

The V gene is TRBV7-2, the J gene TRBJ1-2, with D perhaps TRBD1 (6 bases). CDR1 is SGHTA, CDR2 FQGNSA, per germline. The V end lost 5 bases, the J end lost 5 bases, and 15 bases lay between the germline ends. The CDR3 loop spans 14 amino acids. The CDR3 protein is CASSPGARVYGYTF. The CDR3 coding sequence is TGTGCCAGCAGCCCAGGGGCCAGGGTGTATGGCTACACCTTC. Combining the CDR3 with reference TRBV7-2 and TRBJ1-2 gives the whole variable domain GAGVSQSPSNKVTEKGKDVELRCDPISGHTALYWYRQSLGQGLEFLIYFQGNSAPDKSGLPSDRFSAERTGGSVSTLTIQRTQQEDSAVYLCASSPGARVYGYTFGSGTRLTVV.